What follows are 18 T cell receptor beta chains derived from one specimen sequenced in a study of cytomegalovirus exposure and HLA in healthy donors. The PCR employed 60 Vbeta primers together with 13 Jbeta primers. The repertoire was sequenced with immunoSEQ multiplex PCR; TCRdb's copy has only in-frame clones and lacks some. The sample lists 150,000 to 250,000 clones, around 80% occurring once. Sequences were obtained from PBMCs. The receptors derive from a young man in good health and CMV-seronegative.

CDR3 amino acids: CASSSAWADQDTQYF. Here the CDR3 DNA reads TGTGCCAGCAGCTCAGCGTGGGCAGACCAAGATACGCAGTATTTT. The chain carries TRBV7-9 and TRBJ2-3; no firm D call. V dropped 4 bases and J dropped 5 bases, with 16 bases sitting between them. The CDR3 is 15 residues long. Per germline, CDR1 SEHNR and CDR2 FQNEAQ (reference sequence).

V is TRBV2 and J is TRBJ1-5; D is ambiguous. Trimming stripped 3 bases from V and 5 bases from J, with 5 bases between. The CDR3 runs to 12 residues. Germline CDR1 is SNHLY and CDR2 is FYNNEI. CDR3 sequence: CASSDLDQPQHF. In nucleotides, the CDR3 is TGTGCCAGCAGTGATTTAGATCAGCCCCAGCATTTT.

The gene calls are TRBV10-1 and TRBJ1-1; tentative D call: TRBD1 (5 bases). The CDR3 is 14 amino acids. Trimming took 5 bases from V and 4 from J, leaving 14 bases between them. Germline CDR1 reads WNHNN; CDR2 reads SYGVQD (reference sequence). CDR3 residues: CASSKDMTTTEAFF. CDR3 nucleotides: TGCGCCAGCAGTAAGGACATGACCACCACTGAAGCTTTCTTT.

The genes are TRBV27 and TRBJ1-1; tentative D call: TRBD1 (6 bases). The CDR3 spans 13 residues. The V gene's germline CDR1 is MNHEY and CDR2 SMNVEV (reference sequence). With 4 bases removed from V and 1 base from J, the gap between germline ends came to 7 bases. The CDR3 sequence: CASSWGQNTEAFF. DNA for the CDR3: TGTGCCAGCAGTTGGGGGCAGAACACTGAAGCTTTCTTT.

The count of this clone is one. J is TRBJ2-7 and V is TRBV6-5; 12 nucleotides agree with TRBD1. Germline V lookup: CDR1 MNHEY, CDR2 SVGAGI. V gave up 6 bases and J gave up 5 bases; unmatched junction bases: 5. The CDR3 has 14 amino acids. The CDR3: CASSRGTGGDEQYF. The CDR3 nucleotides are TGTGCCAGCAGCCGCGGGACAGGGGGCGACGAGCAGTACTTC.

The rearrangement links TRBV28 to TRBJ2-7; 9 bases are a match to TRBD1. Trimming cost V 9 bases and J 7 bases; bases outside gene matches: 10. Germline V CDR1 and CDR2: MDHEN, SYDVKM. The CDR3 totals 13 residues. As DNA, the CDR3 is TGTGCCAGTGGACAGGGGCCTACTAGGGAGCAGTACTTC. Translation gives CASGQGPTREQYF.

This chain joins TRBV5-4 and TRBJ2-6, with 8 bases that match TRBD1. The CDR3 totals 18 residues. Germline CDR1 and CDR2: SGHNT and YYREEE (reference sequence). The V gene end was trimmed by 4 bases and the J gene end by 0 bases; junction bases not matched to a gene: 9. CDR3 sequence: CASSPAGTGASGANVLTF. The CDR3 DNA sequence: TGTGCCAGCAGCCCGGCCGGGACAGGAGCCTCTGGGGCCAACGTCCTGACTTTC.

This clone appeared a single time. The chain recombines TRBV2 with TRBJ1-1; 7 bases match TRBD1. The J segment lost 7 bases and the V segment lost 5 bases, leaving 4 bases of the junction unmatched. CDR1 is SNHLY and CDR2 is FYNNEI in the germline V gene. This CDR3 spans 12 amino acids. CDR3 protein: CASSRTGHEAFF. The DNA of the CDR3 is TGTGCCAGCAGTCGGACAGGACATGAAGCTTTCTTT.

The rearrangement joins TRBV5-4 to TRBJ2-1; 8 nucleotides match TRBD2. This CDR3 has 16 amino acids. V was clipped by 4 bases and J by 4 bases; unmatched bases: 10. The germline V gene has CDR1 SGHNT and CDR2 YYREEE (reference sequence). CDR3 amino acids: CASSPSGLAGYNEQFF. The CDR3 nucleotides read TGTGCCAGCAGCCCGTCGGGCCTAGCGGGTTACAATGAGCAGTTCTTC.

This rearrangement joins TRBV13 to TRBJ2-7; 9 nucleotides agree with TRBD1. Trimming removed 2 bases from V and 2 bases from J; junction bases left unmatched: 1. This CDR3 is built from 14 residues. The germline V gene has CDR1 PRHDT and CDR2 FYEKMQ (reference sequence). CDR3 protein: CASSLRQGAYEQYF. The CDR3 DNA is TGTGCCAGCAGCTTAAGACAGGGGGCCTACGAGCAGTACTTC.

The chain recombines TRBV4-1 with TRBJ2-3, with D maybe TRBD1 (6 bases). This CDR3 is 16 amino acids long. Germline values: CDR1 MGHRA, CDR2 YSYEKL. V was cut by 2 bases and J by 4 bases, with 16 bases left in between. CDR3 loop: CASSQNLRGYPDTQYF. The CDR3 DNA reads TGCGCCAGCAGCCAAAACTTAAGGGGGTATCCAGATACGCAGTATTTT.

In DNA form, the CDR3 reads TGTGCCAGCAGCTTAGGCGGGAGCAATCAGCCCCAGCATTTT. This encodes CASSLGGSNQPQHF. The genes are TRBV11-2 and TRBJ1-5; no clear D. The CDR3 is 14 residues long. The V and J ends lost 1 base and 1 base respectively, with 5 bases between them. CDR1 and CDR2 (germline): SGHAT, FQNNGV. Complete variable domain (other parts from reference TRBV11-2 and TRBJ1-5): EAGVAQSPRYKIIEKRQSVAFWCNPISGHATLYWYQQILGQGPKLLIQFQNNGVVDDSQLPKDRFSAERLKGVDSTLKIQPAKLEDSAVYLCASSLGGSNQPQHFGDGTRLSIL.

The genes are TRBV30 and TRBJ1-5; 7 nucleotides agree with TRBD1. The V gene's germline CDR1 is GTSNPN and CDR2 SVGIG (reference sequence). The CDR3 covers 14 residues. The V gene end was trimmed by 4 bases and the J gene end by 5 bases; junction bases not matched to a gene: 8. The CDR3 nucleotides are TGTGCCTGGACAGGGGGTAATAAAGATCAGCCCCAGCATTTT. Translating gives CAWTGGNKDQPQHF.

This sequence joins TRBV13 and TRBJ2-1, with 8 bases that match TRBD2. J was trimmed by 5 bases and V by 0 bases; bases with no gene match: 9. The CDR3 is made up of 17 amino acids. From germline, CDR1 is PRHDT and CDR2 FYEKMQ (reference sequence). The CDR3 here is CASSLGLPGGPNNEQFF. The DNA of the CDR3 is TGTGCCAGCAGCTTAGGCCTACCGGGAGGGCCAAACAATGAGCAGTTCTTC.

As to this clone: Distinct nucleotide sequences in the sample also encode this CDR3. This chain joins TRBV7-3 and TRBJ2-5, with D perhaps matching TRBD2 (5 bases). Germline CDR1 SGHTA, CDR2 FQGTGA. Trimming took 0 bases from V and 2 from J, leaving 7 bases between them. The CDR3 loop spans 14 amino acids. CDR3 protein: CASSLTGGQETQYF. CDR3 bases: TGTGCCAGCAGCTTAACAGGAGGACAAGAGACCCAGTACTTC.

The chain has TRBV28 and TRBJ1-5; maybe TRBD1 (5 bases). In germline, CDR1 is MDHEN, CDR2 SYDVKM. V lost 3 bases, J lost 8 bases, and 11 bases lay in between. The CDR3 has 13 amino acids. The CDR3 is CASSLVGTKPQHF. In DNA form, the CDR3 reads TGTGCCAGCAGTTTGGTCGGGACTAAGCCCCAGCATTTT.

The V gene is TRBV28, the J gene TRBJ1-1; 7 bases agree with TRBD1. This CDR3 comprises 13 residues. The trim removed 5 bases at V and 4 bases at J, leaving 4 bases unmatched. CDR1 MDHEN and CDR2 SYDVKM come from the germline V gene. The CDR3, as DNA: TGTGCCAGCAGTCTCGGGACAGCCACTGAAGCTTTCTTT. Protein sequence: CASSLGTATEAFF.

This sequence joins TRBV4-1 and TRBJ2-5; D is perhaps TRBD2 (5 bases). V was shortened by 5 bases and J by 1 base, with 14 bases between the two germline ends. CDR1 MGHRA and CDR2 YSYEKL come from the germline V gene. There are 15 residues in the CDR3. The CDR3 bases are TGCGCCAGCAGCGCAAGCCCGGCGGGCCAAGAGACCCAGTACTTC. Protein sequence: CASSASPAGQETQYF.